These 13 T cell receptor beta chains came from one sample sequenced in a study of cytomegalovirus exposure and HLA in healthy donors (dated by TCRdb to about 2017). The method was the immunoSEQ multiplex PCR assay. The multiplex PCR relied on a mix of 60 forward primers for TCR Vbeta segments and 13 reverse primers for TCR Jbeta segments. TCRdb limited this immuneACCESS table to in-frame rearrangements with V and J called. A share of clones is missing; checked studies link under half to unresolved V genes, and the rest is unexplained. The sample yields tens of thousands of clones; under 70% were counted once. The ten most abundant clones make up about 5.7% of the sample. Sequencing used PBMCs. These TCRs come from a man aged 30-40 years in good health and CMV-seropositive.

This chain links TRBV16 with TRBJ2-7; D remains ambiguous. CDR3 length: 11 residues. Germline V lookup: CDR1 KGHSY, CDR2 FQNENV. V was clipped by 3 bases and J by 7 bases, with 7 bases between them. This chain's CDR3 is CASSHEAEQYF. The DNA of the CDR3 is TGTGCCAGCAGCCACGAAGCAGAGCAGTACTTC. The full variable domain, its missing parts supplied by reference TRBV16 and TRBJ2-7, is GEEVAQTPKHLVRGEGQKAKLYCAPIKGHSYVFWYQQVLKNEFKFLISFQNENVFDETGMPKERFSAKCLPNSPCSLEIQATKLEDSAVYFCASSHEAEQYFGPGTRLTVT.

This clone has only one observation. This chain connects TRBV5-6 to TRBJ1-1, with D perhaps matching TRBD1 (6 bases). The CDR3 consists of 14 residues. V lost 0 bases to trimming and J lost 4 bases, with 10 bases between them. Germline values: CDR1 SGHDT, CDR2 YYEEEE. Written as DNA, the CDR3 is TGTGCCAGCAGCTTGGTAACAGGGATCACTGAAGCTTTCTTT. It yields the protein CASSLVTGITEAFF.

The CDR3 nucleotides are TGTGCCAGCCAGGGTCAGGGGAACGAGCAGTACTTC. Amino acid sequence: CASQGQGNEQYF. This chain uses TRBV19 with TRBJ2-7; the D gene is possibly TRBD1 (6 bases). Germline lookup yields CDR1 LNHDA and CDR2 SQIVND (reference sequence). CDR3 length: 12 amino acids. Deletions cut 9 bases from V and 5 bases from J, with 14 bases between.

V gene TRBV6-1 combines with J gene TRBJ2-5, with D maybe TRBD1 (6 bases). Matching the DNA end better, TRBJ2-7 makes the J call doubtful. Germline loops: CDR1 MNHNS, CDR2 SASEGT. The CDR3 runs to 15 residues. CDR3 DNA: TGTGCCAGCAGTTTGGGACACCGAGGCGCCTACGAGCAGTACTTC. Translated, it gives CASSLGHRGAYEQYF.

The chain has TRBV9 and TRBJ2-1, with 9 bases lining up with TRBD2. Germline V gene sequence: CDR1 SGDLS, CDR2 YYNGEE. The CDR3 is 17 residues long. The V segment lost 0 bases and the J segment 0 bases; nucleotides outside the gene matches: 4. The CDR3 DNA reads as TGTGCCAGCAGCGTAGGTCTAGCGGGGAGCTCCTACAATGAGCAGTTCTTC. This encodes CASSVGLAGSSYNEQFF.

The rearrangement links TRBV2 to TRBJ2-5, with 8 bases matching TRBD2. Germline V gene sequence: CDR1 SNHLY, CDR2 FYNNEI. V trimming: 7 bases; J trimming: 1 base; junction bases outside the gene matches: 8. This CDR3 has 15 amino acids. CDR3 in DNA: TGTGCCAGCACTCTAGGGCGGGGGGCCCAAGAGACCCAGTACTTC. Translated: CASTLGRGAQETQYF.

The chain couples TRBV9 to TRBJ1-4; 10 bases are shared with TRBD1. V was pared by 6 bases and J by 7 bases, with 9 bases of the junction left unmatched. This CDR3 region has 15 residues. Germline loops: CDR1 SGDLS, CDR2 YYNGEE. The CDR3 protein is CASNPTGGAGEKLFF. Here the CDR3 DNA reads TGTGCCAGCAACCCGACAGGGGGCGCCGGTGAAAAACTGTTTTTT. The full variable domain, completed using reference TRBV9 and TRBJ1-4, is DSGVTQTPKHLITATGQRVTLRCSPRSGDLSVYWYQQSLDQGLQFLIQYYNGEERAKGNILERFSAQQFPDLHSELNLSSLELGDSALYFCASNPTGGAGEKLFFGSGTQLSVL.

This clone was recorded only once. V and J are TRBV27 and TRBJ1-6; maybe TRBD1 (5 bases). CDR3 length: 15 residues. Germline CDR1 is MNHEY and CDR2 is SMNVEV (reference sequence). Trimming left V 0 bases short and J 6 bases short, with 9 bases between. CDR3 region: CASSLSETANSPLHF. CDR3 nucleotides: TGTGCCAGCAGTTTATCGGAGACAGCTAATTCACCCCTCCACTTT.

This chain connects TRBV19 to TRBJ2-2, with 10 positions matching TRBD1. The germline CDR1 and CDR2 sequences are LNHDA and SQIVND (reference sequence). The CDR3 runs to 15 residues. Trimming cost V 8 bases and J 6 bases; bases outside gene matches: 9. In DNA form, the CDR3 reads TGTGCCAGTGAGACCGGGACAGGGGTTCCCGGGGAGCTGTTTTTT. Translation gives CASETGTGVPGELFF. Filled out from reference TRBV19 and TRBJ2-2, the complete variable domain reads DGGITQSPKYLFRKEGQNVTLSCEQNLNHDAMYWYRQDPGQGLRLIYYSQIVNDFQKGDIAEGYSVSREKKESFPLTVTSAQKNPTAFYLCASETGTGVPGELFFGEGSRLTVL.

This clone showed up just a few times. The V call is TRBV7-2, the J call TRBJ2-5; D might be TRBD2 (7 bases). This CDR3 comprises 17 residues. The V gene's germline CDR1 is SGHTA and CDR2 FQGNSA. Trimming took 6 bases from V and 5 from J, leaving 25 bases between them. CDR3 nucleotide sequence: TGTGCCAGCAGATACTCCTTAGGGGGAGGGCTCGGGGAGACCCAGTACTTC. This sequence encodes CASRYSLGGGLGETQYF.

This clone has only a few counts. The chain uses TRBV4-2 and TRBJ2-7; TRBD1 is a possible D gene (5 bases). Trimming stripped 1 base from V and 5 bases from J, with 15 bases between. The CDR3 runs to 15 residues. Germline V gene sequence: CDR1 LGHNA, CDR2 YNFKEQ. DNA for the CDR3: TGTGCCAGCAGCCAAGGGTGGATAGGGGTGAACGAGCAGTACTTC. Translating gives CASSQGWIGVNEQYF.

The chain has TRBV6-1 and TRBJ2-7; D gene ambiguous. The V end was cut by 2 bases, the J end by 2 bases, with 7 bases between. The CDR3 runs to 13 residues. Germline V gene lookup returns CDR1 MNHNS and CDR2 SASEGT. CDR3 protein: CASSETTTYEQYF. CDR3 coding DNA: TGTGCCAGCAGTGAAACCACAACCTACGAGCAGTACTTC.

This clone has ten or more counts. The rearrangement links TRBV29-1 to TRBJ1-1; 8 bases match TRBD1. The ends lost 3 bases at V and 3 bases at J; junction bases unmatched: 3. The germline V gene has CDR1 SQVTM and CDR2 ANQGSEA. The CDR3 covers 13 residues. CDR3 protein: CSVEDREDTEAFF. Written as DNA, the CDR3 is TGCAGCGTTGAGGACAGGGAGGACACTGAAGCTTTCTTT.